These 9 T cell receptor beta chains originate from one sample sequenced in a study of T cell clones after liver transplantation. The data were produced by immunoSEQ multiplex PCR, yet TCRdb's version contains in-frame clones alone and is incomplete. The sample includes under 55,000 clones, 86% of them seen just once. The input for sequencing was CD8+ T cells from blood, taken 12 months after liver transplant. The receptors were gathered from a human patient who received a liver transplant. Some T cells may arise from the graft donor.

This clone was detected once. The chain joins TRBV7-2 to TRBJ2-7; D may correspond to TRBD1 or TRBD2 (5 bases each). CDR1 is SGHTA and CDR2 is FQGNSA in the germline V gene. With 3 bases removed from V and 2 bases from J, the gap between germline ends came to 8 bases. CDR3 size: 13 residues. CDR3 sequence (DNA): TGTGCCAGCAGCTTGGGGGTTCCCTACGAGCAGTACTTC. This codes for CASSLGVPYEQYF.

The rearrangement joins TRBV11-2 to TRBJ2-7; 7 nucleotides align to TRBD1. The junction had 9 bases not matched to a gene; V was cut back by 4 bases and J by 3 bases. This CDR3 region has 15 residues. The germline V gene has CDR1 SGHAT and CDR2 FQNNGV. The CDR3 sequence is CASSYDRVTGYEQYF. CDR3 DNA sequence: TGTGCCAGCAGCTATGACAGGGTGACTGGCTACGAGCAGTACTTC.

V usage is TRBV7-8 and J usage is TRBJ2-7; D not certain. V was trimmed by 3 bases and J by 2 bases, leaving 14 bases between them. There are 15 residues in the CDR3. Germline V gene lookup returns CDR1 SGHVS and CDR2 FQNEAQ. This chain's CDR3 is CASSLGPELPYEQYF. The CDR3 DNA is TGTGCCAGCAGCTTGGGTCCCGAACTTCCCTACGAGCAGTACTTC.

This clone was counted a single time. The chain employs TRBV5-4 and TRBJ2-7; D is possibly TRBD1 (5 bases). This CDR3 is built from 14 residues. Trimming left V 2 bases short and J 4 bases short, with 13 bases between. Germline V gives CDR1 SGHNT, CDR2 YYREEE (reference sequence). CDR3 protein: CASSFGRVGYEQYF. The DNA for the CDR3 is TGTGCCAGCAGCTTCGGCAGGGTGGGTTACGAGCAGTACTTC. Based on the CDR3 plus reference TRBV5-4 and TRBJ2-7, the full variable domain is ETGVTQSPTHLIKTRGQQVTLRCSSQSGHNTVSWYQQALGQGPQFIFQYYREEENGRGNFPPRFSGLQFPNYSSELNVNALELDDSALYLCASSFGRVGYEQYFGPGTRLTVT.

This chain links TRBV27 with TRBJ1-2, with D hard to call. CDR1 and CDR2 from the germline V gene are MNHEY and SMNVEV (reference sequence). This CDR3 is built from 13 residues. The V end was cut by 3 bases, the J end by 6 bases, with 11 bases between. The CDR3: CASSFTRANGYTF. CDR3 coding DNA: TGTGCCAGCAGTTTTACCCGGGCGAATGGCTACACCTTC.

The chain carries TRBV6-1 and TRBJ1-2; D is ambiguous. Germline CDR1 and CDR2: MNHNS and SASEGT. V lost 7 bases and J 5 bases, leaving 14 bases between the germline ends. The CDR3 consists of 13 residues. The CDR3 sequence: CASTERVGYGYTF. CDR3 bases: TGTGCCAGCACCGAACGGGTAGGATATGGCTACACCTTC.

The table lists this clone with a few counts. The V and J genes are TRBV29-1 and TRBJ2-2, with D possibly TRBD2 on 6 matching bases. The ends were cut back, 1 base at V and 4 bases at J, with 16 bases in the middle. The CDR3 runs to 16 residues. The V gene's germline CDR1 is SQVTM and CDR2 ANQGSEA. The CDR3 coding sequence is TGCAGCGTTGAAGGCCCGACTAGTTCGGGCACCGGGGAGCTGTTTTTT. Amino acids: CSVEGPTSSGTGELFF.

The chain links TRBV5-4 to TRBJ2-1; 8 positions match TRBD2. With 0 bases clipped from V and 7 bases from J, the junction kept 6 bases outside the gene matches. The CDR3 runs to 15 residues. The germline V gene has CDR1 SGHNT and CDR2 YYREEE (reference sequence). The CDR3 region has the DNA TGTGCCAGCAGCTTGGCTCCGGGAGGGGGGAATGAGCAGTTCTTC. Its translation is CASSLAPGGGNEQFF.

The rearrangement links TRBV4-3 to TRBJ2-4; TRBD2 matches at 7 bases. The ends lost 4 bases at V and 1 base at J; junction bases unmatched: 16. This CDR3 spans 19 amino acids. The V gene's germline CDR1 is LGHNA and CDR2 YSLEER. In DNA, the CDR3 is TGCGCCAGCAGCCCGTGGGAGGGAGTGGGGGAAGGGGCCAAAAACATTCAGTACTTC. Residues: CASSPWEGVGEGAKNIQYF.